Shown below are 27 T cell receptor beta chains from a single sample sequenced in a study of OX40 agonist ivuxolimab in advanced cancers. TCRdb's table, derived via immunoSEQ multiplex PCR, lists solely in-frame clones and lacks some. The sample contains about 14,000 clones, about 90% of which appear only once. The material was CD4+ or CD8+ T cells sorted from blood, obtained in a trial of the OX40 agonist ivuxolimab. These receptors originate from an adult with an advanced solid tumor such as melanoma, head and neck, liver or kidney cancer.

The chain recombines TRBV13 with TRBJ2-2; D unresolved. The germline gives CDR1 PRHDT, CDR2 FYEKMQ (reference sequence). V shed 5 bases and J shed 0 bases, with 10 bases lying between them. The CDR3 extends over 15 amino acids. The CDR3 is CASSPPNSNTGELFF. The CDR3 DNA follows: TGTGCCAGCAGCCCGCCCAATTCGAACACCGGGGAGCTGTTTTTT. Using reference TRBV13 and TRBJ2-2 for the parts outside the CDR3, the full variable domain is AAGVIQSPRHLIKEKRETATLKCYPIPRHDTVYWYQQGPGQDPQFLISFYEKMQSDKGSIPDRFSAQQFSDYHSELNMSSLELGDSALYFCASSPPNSNTGELFFGEGSRLTVL.

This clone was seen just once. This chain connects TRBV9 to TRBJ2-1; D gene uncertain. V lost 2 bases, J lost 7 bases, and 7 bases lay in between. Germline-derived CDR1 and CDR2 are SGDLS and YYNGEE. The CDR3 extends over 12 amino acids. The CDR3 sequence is CASSVPANEQFF. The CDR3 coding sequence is TGTGCCAGCAGCGTCCCGGCGAATGAGCAGTTCTTC.

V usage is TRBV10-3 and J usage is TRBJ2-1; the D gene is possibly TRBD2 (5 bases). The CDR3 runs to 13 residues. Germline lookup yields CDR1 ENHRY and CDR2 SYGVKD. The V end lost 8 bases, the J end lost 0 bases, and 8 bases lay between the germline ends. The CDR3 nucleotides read TGTGCCATCTTGGGGAGCTCCTACAATGAGCAGTTCTTC. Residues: CAILGSSYNEQFF.

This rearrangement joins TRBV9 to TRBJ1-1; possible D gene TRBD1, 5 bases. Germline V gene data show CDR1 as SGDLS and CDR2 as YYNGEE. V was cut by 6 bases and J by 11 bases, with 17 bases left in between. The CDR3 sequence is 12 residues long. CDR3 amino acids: CASTTPEGKAFF. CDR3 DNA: TGTGCCAGCACCACCCCCGAGGGGAAGGCTTTCTTT.

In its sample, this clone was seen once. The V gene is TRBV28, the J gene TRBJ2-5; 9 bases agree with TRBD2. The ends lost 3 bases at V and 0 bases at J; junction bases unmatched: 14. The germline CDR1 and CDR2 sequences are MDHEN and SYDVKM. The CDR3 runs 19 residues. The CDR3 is CASSFPTSSLAGDQETQYF. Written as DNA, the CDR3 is TGTGCCAGCAGTTTCCCTACCTCCTCACTAGCGGGTGACCAAGAGACCCAGTACTTC.

For the CDR3, the DNA is TGTGCCAGCAGTTTATCTCTCCAGACTTTAATTACCTACGAGCAGTACTTC. Translating it yields CASSLSLQTLITYEQYF. The chain employs TRBV27 and TRBJ2-7, with unresolved D. In germline, CDR1 is MNHEY, CDR2 SMNVEV (reference sequence). Trimming left V 0 bases short and J 2 bases short, with 17 bases between. The CDR3 is 17 amino acids.

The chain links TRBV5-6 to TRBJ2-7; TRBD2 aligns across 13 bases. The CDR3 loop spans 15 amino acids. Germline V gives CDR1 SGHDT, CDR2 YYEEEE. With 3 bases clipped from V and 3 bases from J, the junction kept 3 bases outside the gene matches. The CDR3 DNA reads TGTGCCAGCAGCTCAGGGACTAGCGGGATCTACGAGCAGTACTTC. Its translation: CASSSGTSGIYEQYF.

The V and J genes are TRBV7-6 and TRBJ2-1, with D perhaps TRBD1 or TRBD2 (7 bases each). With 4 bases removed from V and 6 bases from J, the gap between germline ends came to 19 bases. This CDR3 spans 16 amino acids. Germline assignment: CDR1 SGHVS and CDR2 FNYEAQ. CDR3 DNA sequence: TGTGCCAGCAGCTCAGCGGGGTCAGGGGGGATCAATGAGCAGTTCTTC. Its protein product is CASSSAGSGGINEQFF.

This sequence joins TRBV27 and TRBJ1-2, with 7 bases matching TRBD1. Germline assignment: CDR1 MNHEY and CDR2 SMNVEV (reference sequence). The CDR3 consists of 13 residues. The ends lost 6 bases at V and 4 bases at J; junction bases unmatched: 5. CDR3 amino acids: CASRPRQGYGYTF. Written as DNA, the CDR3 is TGTGCCAGCAGGCCACGACAGGGCTATGGCTACACCTTC.

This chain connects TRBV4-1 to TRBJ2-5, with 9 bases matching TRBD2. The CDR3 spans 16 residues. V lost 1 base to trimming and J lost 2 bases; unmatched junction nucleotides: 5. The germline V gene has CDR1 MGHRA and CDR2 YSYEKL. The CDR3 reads CASSQGLAGLQETQYF. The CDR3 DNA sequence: TGCGCCAGCAGCCAAGGGCTAGCGGGGCTACAAGAGACCCAGTACTTC.

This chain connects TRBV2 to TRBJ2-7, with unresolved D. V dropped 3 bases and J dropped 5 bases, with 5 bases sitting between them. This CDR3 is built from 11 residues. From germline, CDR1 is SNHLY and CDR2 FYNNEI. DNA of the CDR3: TGTGCCAGCAGTGATTTTAACGAGCAGTACTTC. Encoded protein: CASSDFNEQYF. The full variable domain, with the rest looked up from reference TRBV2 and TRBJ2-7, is EPEVTQTPSHQVTQMGQEVILRCVPISNHLYFYWYRQILGQKVEFLVSFYNNEISEKSEIFDDQFSVERPDGSNFTLKIRSTKLEDSAMYFCASSDFNEQYFGPGTRLTVT.

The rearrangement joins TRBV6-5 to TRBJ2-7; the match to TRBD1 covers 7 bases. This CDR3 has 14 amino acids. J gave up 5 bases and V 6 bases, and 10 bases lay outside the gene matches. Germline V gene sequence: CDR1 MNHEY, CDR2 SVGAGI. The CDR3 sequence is CASRNRGKIDEQYF. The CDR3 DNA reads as TGTGCCAGCAGGAACAGGGGAAAAATTGACGAGCAGTACTTC.

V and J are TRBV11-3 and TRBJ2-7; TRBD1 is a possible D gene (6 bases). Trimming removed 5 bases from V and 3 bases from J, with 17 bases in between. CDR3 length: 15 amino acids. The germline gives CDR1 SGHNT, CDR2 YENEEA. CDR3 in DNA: TGTGCCAGCAGCCCGGCGTGGGGACACAACTACGAGCAGTACTTC. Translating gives CASSPAWGHNYEQYF.

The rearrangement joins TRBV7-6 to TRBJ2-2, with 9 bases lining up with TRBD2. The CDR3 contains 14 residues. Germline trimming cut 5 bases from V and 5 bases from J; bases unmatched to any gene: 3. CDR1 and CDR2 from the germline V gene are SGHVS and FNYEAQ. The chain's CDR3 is CASSLSGGTGELFF. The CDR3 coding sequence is TGTGCCAGCAGCCTTAGCGGGGGAACCGGGGAGCTGTTTTTT.

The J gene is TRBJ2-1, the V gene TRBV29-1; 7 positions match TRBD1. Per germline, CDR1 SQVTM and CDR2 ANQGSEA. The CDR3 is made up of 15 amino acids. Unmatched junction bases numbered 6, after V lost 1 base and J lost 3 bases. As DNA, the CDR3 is TGCAGCGTTGAAGCTTGGGACAGTAGCTACAATGAGCAGTTCTTC. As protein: CSVEAWDSSYNEQFF.

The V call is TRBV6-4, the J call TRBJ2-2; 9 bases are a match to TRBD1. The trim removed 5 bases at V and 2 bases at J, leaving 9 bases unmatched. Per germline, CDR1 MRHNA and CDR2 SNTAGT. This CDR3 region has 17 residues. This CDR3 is CASSFIPGQGNTGELFF. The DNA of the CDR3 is TGTGCCAGCAGTTTCATCCCGGGACAGGGTAACACCGGGGAGCTGTTTTTT.

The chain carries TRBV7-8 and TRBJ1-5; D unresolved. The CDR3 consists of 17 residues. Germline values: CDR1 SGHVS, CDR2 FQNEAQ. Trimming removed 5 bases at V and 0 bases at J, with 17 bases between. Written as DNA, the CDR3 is TGTGCCAGCAGCAGAGGAGCCGCGCAGGTTAGCAATCAGCCCCAGCATTTT. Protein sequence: CASSRGAAQVSNQPQHF.

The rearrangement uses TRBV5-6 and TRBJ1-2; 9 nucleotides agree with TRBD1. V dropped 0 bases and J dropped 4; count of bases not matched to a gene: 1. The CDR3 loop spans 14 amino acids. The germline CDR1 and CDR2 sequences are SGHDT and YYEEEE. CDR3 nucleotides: TGTGCCAGCAGCTTGGGACAGGGGGTCTATGGCTACACCTTC. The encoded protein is CASSLGQGVYGYTF.

CDR3 bases: TGTGCCAGTCGGGCGGGGCCGGGAGTTGGCTACGAGCAGTACTTC. Its translation: CASRAGPGVGYEQYF. This sequence joins TRBV27 and TRBJ2-7; D possibly corresponds to TRBD2 (6 bases). The V and J ends lost 9 bases and 3 bases respectively, with 21 bases between them. The CDR3 runs to 15 residues. Germline V CDR1 and CDR2: MNHEY, SMNVEV (reference sequence).

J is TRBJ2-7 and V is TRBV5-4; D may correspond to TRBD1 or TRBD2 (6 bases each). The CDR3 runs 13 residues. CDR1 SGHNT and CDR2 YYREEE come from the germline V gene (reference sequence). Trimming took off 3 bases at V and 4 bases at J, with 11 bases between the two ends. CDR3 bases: TGTGCCAGCAGCTGGGGGGCGGGTTACGAGCAGTACTTC. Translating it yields CASSWGAGYEQYF.

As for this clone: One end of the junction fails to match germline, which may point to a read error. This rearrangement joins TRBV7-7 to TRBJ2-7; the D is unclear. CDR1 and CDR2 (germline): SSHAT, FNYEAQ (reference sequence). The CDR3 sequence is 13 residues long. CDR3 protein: CASSSDFMDEQYF. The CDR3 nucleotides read TGTGCTAGCAGCTCTGATTTCATGGACGAGCAGTACTTC.

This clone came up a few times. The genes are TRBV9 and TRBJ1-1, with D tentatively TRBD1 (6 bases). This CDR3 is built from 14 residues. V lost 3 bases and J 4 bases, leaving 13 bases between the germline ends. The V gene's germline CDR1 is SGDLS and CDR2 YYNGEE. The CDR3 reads CASSEDSRPTEAFF. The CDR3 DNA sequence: TGTGCCAGCAGCGAGGACAGCCGCCCCACTGAAGCTTTCTTT.

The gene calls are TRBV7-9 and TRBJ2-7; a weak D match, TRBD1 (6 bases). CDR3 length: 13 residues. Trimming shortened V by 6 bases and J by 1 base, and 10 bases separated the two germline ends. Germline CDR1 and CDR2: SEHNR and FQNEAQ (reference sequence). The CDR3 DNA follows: TGTGCCAGCAGACCACAGGGATCCTACGAGCAGTACTTC. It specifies CASRPQGSYEQYF.

Written as DNA, the CDR3 is TGTGCCAGCAGTGAAGATGGACTAGCGGATCAGACTAACTACAATGAGCAGTTCTTC. This codes for CASSEDGLADQTNYNEQFF. The gene calls are TRBV2 and TRBJ2-1, with TRBD2 identical over 10 bases. The CDR3 totals 19 residues. The V and J ends lost 1 base and 3 bases, in that order; junction bases with no gene match: 12. Germline V CDR1 and CDR2: SNHLY, FYNNEI.

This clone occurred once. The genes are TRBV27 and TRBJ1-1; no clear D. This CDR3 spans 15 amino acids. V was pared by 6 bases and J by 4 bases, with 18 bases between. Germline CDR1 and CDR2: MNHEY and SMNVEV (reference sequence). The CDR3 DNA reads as TGTGCCAGCAGACGGGGAGATCTTCGGGGCACTGAAGCTTTCTTT. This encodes CASRRGDLRGTEAFF.

Written as DNA, the CDR3 is TGTGCCAGCAGTGAATCCCGGGACAGGGCAGGGTACGAGCAGTACTTC. Its protein product is CASSESRDRAGYEQYF. The chain joins TRBV2 to TRBJ2-7; 9 positions agree with TRBD1. This CDR3 has 16 residues. V was clipped by 2 bases and J by 4 bases; unmatched bases: 9. Germline V gives CDR1 SNHLY, CDR2 FYNNEI. The full variable domain, its missing parts supplied by reference TRBV2 and TRBJ2-7, is EPEVTQTPSHQVTQMGQEVILRCVPISNHLYFYWYRQILGQKVEFLVSFYNNEISEKSEIFDDQFSVERPDGSNFTLKIRSTKLEDSAMYFCASSESRDRAGYEQYFGPGTRLTVT.

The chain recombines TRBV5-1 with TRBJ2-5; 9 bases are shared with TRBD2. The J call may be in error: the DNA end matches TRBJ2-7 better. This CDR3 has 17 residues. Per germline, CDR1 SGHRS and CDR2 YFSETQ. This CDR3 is CASSWGTGTSLVNEQYF. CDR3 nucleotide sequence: TGCGCCAGCAGCTGGGGCACCGGGACTAGCCTCGTCAACGAGCAGTACTTC.